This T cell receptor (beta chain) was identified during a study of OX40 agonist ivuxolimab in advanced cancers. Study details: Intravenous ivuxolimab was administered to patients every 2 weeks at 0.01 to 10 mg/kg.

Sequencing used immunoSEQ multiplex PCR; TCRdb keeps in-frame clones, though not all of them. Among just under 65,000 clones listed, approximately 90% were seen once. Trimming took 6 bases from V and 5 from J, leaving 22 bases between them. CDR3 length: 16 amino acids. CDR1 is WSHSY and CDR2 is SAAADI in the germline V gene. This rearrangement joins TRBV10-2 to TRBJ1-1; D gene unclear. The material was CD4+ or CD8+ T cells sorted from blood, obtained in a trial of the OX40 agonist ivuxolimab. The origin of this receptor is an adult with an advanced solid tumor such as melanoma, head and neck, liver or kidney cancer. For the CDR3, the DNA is TGCGCCAGCAGCAAGATGGGAGTGGTCGTGAGGACTGAAGCTTTCTTT. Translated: CASSKMGVVVRTEAFF.